Each of the 23 T cell receptor beta chains below was sequenced from the same sample in a study of blood T cell repertoires in COVID-19. Data came from immunoSEQ multiplex PCR; TCRdb stores just in-frame clones and leaves some out. The sample contains about 76,000 clones, over 85% of which appear only once. Sequencing used peripheral blood. The receptors here all came from a man in his forties or fifties with acute or convalescent COVID-19.

This clone was picked up one time. The chain combines TRBV28 with TRBJ2-2, with 7 bases that match TRBD1. The CDR3 is made up of 11 amino acids. Germline V gene sequence: CDR1 MDHEN, CDR2 SYDVKM. CDR3 coding DNA: TGTGCAACAGGGGTTTCCGGGGAGCTGTTTTTT. Translation: CATGVSGELFF.

The chain is built from TRBV5-4 and TRBJ2-5, with TRBD2 matching 8 bases. Germline trimming cut 2 bases from V and 5 bases from J; bases unmatched to any gene: 8. Looked up from germline, CDR1 is SGHNT and CDR2 is YYREEE (reference sequence). The CDR3 runs to 15 residues. The CDR3 DNA is TGTGCCAGCAGCTTTAAGCGGGAGACTGGGGAGACCCAGTACTTC. This codes for CASSFKRETGETQYF.

The chain links TRBV5-1 to TRBJ1-1; D unclear. Trimming cost V 6 bases and J 6 bases, with 15 bases left between them. CDR1 and CDR2 from the germline V gene are SGHRS and YFSETQ. The CDR3 is 13 residues long. The DNA for the CDR3 is TGCGCCAGCACCTCACCGAACTACGCTGAAGCTTTCTTT. Its translation: CASTSPNYAEAFF. Full variable domain (rest looked up from reference TRBV5-1 and TRBJ1-1): KAGVTQTPRYLIKTRGQQVTLSCSPISGHRSVSWYQQTPGQGLQFLFEYFSETQRNKGNFPGRFSGRQFSNSRSEMNVSTLELGDSALYLCASTSPNYAEAFFGQGTRLTVV.

The J gene is TRBJ1-6, the V gene TRBV18; D possibly corresponds to TRBD1 (5 bases). The V and J ends lost 4 bases and 10 bases respectively, with 20 bases between them. This CDR3 region has 16 residues. The germline V gene encodes CDR1 KGHSH and CDR2 LQKENI. CDR3 bases: TGTGCCAGCTCACTTAAACGGGGGTCTGCTGGATCACCCCTCCACTTT. Translated: CASSLKRGSAGSPLHF.

This clone is a singleton in its sample. The rearrangement uses TRBV30 and TRBJ1-4; D is ambiguous. The V end lost 0 bases, the J end lost 8 bases, and 13 bases lay between the germline ends. The CDR3 covers 14 residues. CDR1 is GTSNPN and CDR2 is SVGIG in the germline V gene (reference sequence). The CDR3 DNA sequence: TGTGCCTGGAGTGTACTTGGTGCAGGAGAAAAACTGTTTTTT. Amino acid sequence: CAWSVLGAGEKLFF.

The rearrangement links TRBV7-9 to TRBJ1-6; unclear D gene. V was cut by 5 bases and J by 8 bases, with 16 bases left in between. This CDR3 is 15 amino acids long. Germline V gene sequence: CDR1 SEHNR, CDR2 FQNEAQ (reference sequence). CDR3 loop: CASSKTGSRDSPLHF. In DNA form, the CDR3 reads TGTGCCAGCAGCAAGACCGGGAGCCGGGATTCACCCCTCCACTTT. Based on the CDR3 plus reference TRBV7-9 and TRBJ1-6, the full variable domain is DTGVSQNPRHKITKRGQNVTFRCDPISEHNRLYWYRQTLGQGPEFLTYFQNEAQLEKSRLLSDRFSAERPKGSFSTLEIQRTEQGDSAMYLCASSKTGSRDSPLHFGNGTRLTVT.

This chain links TRBV3-1 (or the pseudogene TRBV3-2) with TRBJ2-5; 8 bases are shared with TRBD2. The CDR3 covers 16 residues. J lost 1 base, V lost 0 bases, and 4 bases had no gene match. Germline values: CDR1 LGHDT, CDR2 YNNKEL (reference sequence). CDR3 sequence: CASSQDWLAGQETQYF. The CDR3 coding sequence is TGTGCCAGCAGCCAAGATTGGCTAGCGGGCCAAGAGACCCAGTACTTC.

The chain has TRBV5-1 and TRBJ2-2; possible D gene TRBD2, 5 bases. Between the trimmed V and J ends, which lost 5 bases and 4 bases, there was a span of 12 bases. The CDR3 spans 14 residues. The germline V gene has CDR1 SGHRS and CDR2 YFSETQ. CDR3 DNA sequence: TGCGCCAGCAGATCCGGGATCGCCACCGGGGAGCTGTTTTTT. Its translation is CASRSGIATGELFF.

This clone was found once. The rearrangement uses TRBV27 and TRBJ2-4; perhaps TRBD2 as D (6 bases). The V and J ends lost 2 bases and 2 bases respectively, with 10 bases between them. The CDR3 spans 15 residues. The germline CDR1 and CDR2 sequences are MNHEY and SMNVEV (reference sequence). The CDR3 DNA follows: TGTGCCAGCAGTTTAAGGAGGGCGACCAAAAACATTCAGTACTTC. As protein: CASSLRRATKNIQYF.

The CDR3 sequence is CAISESQDKAFF. The CDR3 DNA is TGTGCCATCAGTGAGTCGCAGGACAAAGCTTTCTTT. The chain joins TRBV10-3 to TRBJ1-1, with TRBD1 as a possible D gene (5 bases). CDR3 size: 12 residues. In germline, CDR1 is ENHRY, CDR2 SYGVKD. V gave up 0 bases and J gave up 9 bases, with 8 bases separating them.

The rearrangement uses TRBV7-9 and TRBJ1-1; D gene uncertain. Germline assignment: CDR1 SEHNR and CDR2 FQNEAQ (reference sequence). This CDR3 is built from 15 residues. V lost 1 base and J 1 base, leaving 10 bases between the germline ends. DNA for the CDR3: TGTGCCAGCAGCTTAGATTCCCAAAAGAACACTGAAGCTTTCTTT. This sequence encodes CASSLDSQKNTEAFF.

This clone has just one count. Written as DNA, the CDR3 is TGTGCCAGAGAGGACAGATGTAATGAAAAACTGTTTTTT. Its translation: CAREDRCNEKLFF. The chain links TRBV19 to TRBJ1-4; D may be TRBD1 (6 bases). CDR1 and CDR2 (germline): LNHDA, SQIVND (reference sequence). The CDR3 runs 13 residues. V was clipped by 9 bases and J by 4 bases, with 12 bases between them.

This sequence joins TRBV27 and TRBJ2-1, with 7 positions matching TRBD2. V shed 3 bases and J 3 bases; nucleotides not matched to a gene: 11. Per the germline V gene, CDR1 is MNHEY and CDR2 is SMNVEV (reference sequence). This CDR3 has 17 residues. In DNA form, the CDR3 reads TGTGCCAGCAGTTTCCCTCTGGGGCGGGGGAGCTACAATGAGCAGTTCTTC. Translating gives CASSFPLGRGSYNEQFF.

The chain links TRBV11-2 to TRBJ1-1; D remains ambiguous. Trimming took off 2 bases at V and 1 base at J, with 5 bases between the two ends. Germline loops: CDR1 SGHAT, CDR2 FQNNGV. The CDR3 has 13 residues. In DNA, the CDR3 is TGTGCCAGCAGCTTAACGCGGAACACTGAAGCTTTCTTT. Translated: CASSLTRNTEAFF.

This chain connects TRBV6-2 or TRBV6-3 to TRBJ2-5, with 9 bases lining up with TRBD2. The CDR3 totals 15 residues. Germline values: CDR1 MNHEY, CDR2 SVGEGT. V trimming: 2 bases; J trimming: 5 bases; junction bases outside the gene matches: 6. Here the CDR3 DNA reads TGTGCCAGCAGTTACCCCCTAGCGGGGTTCGAGACCCAGTACTTC. Translated: CASSYPLAGFETQYF.

This chain connects TRBV28 to TRBJ1-5, with D perhaps matching TRBD1 (6 bases). In germline, CDR1 is MDHEN, CDR2 SYDVKM. Trimming pared 4 bases from V and 4 bases from J, leaving 11 bases between. The CDR3 spans 14 residues. CDR3 residues: CASSSGQTNQPQHF. The DNA for the CDR3 is TGTGCCAGCAGTTCAGGACAGACGAATCAGCCCCAGCATTTT.

The CDR3 spells CASSYSYRLEGAFF. The CDR3 region has the DNA TGTGCCAGCAGTTACTCGTATAGACTTGAGGGAGCTTTCTTT. The chain employs TRBV6-5 and TRBJ1-1, with no clear D. Germline V gene data show CDR1 as MNHEY and CDR2 as SVGAGI. Trimming shortened V by 0 bases and J by 10 bases, and 15 bases separated the two germline ends. There are 14 residues in the CDR3.

V usage is TRBV6-2 or TRBV6-3 and J usage is TRBJ2-1; D gene uncertain. Looked up from germline, CDR1 is MNHEY and CDR2 is SVGEGT. This CDR3 region has 11 residues. V was pared by 2 bases and J by 9 bases, with 5 bases between. The DNA for the CDR3 is TGTGCCAGCAGTTACCCGGGTGAGCAGTTCTTC. Its translation: CASSYPGEQFF.

The chain combines TRBV4-1 with TRBJ1-4; D not certain. The CDR3 is made up of 16 amino acids. With 0 bases removed from V and 7 bases from J, the gap between germline ends came to 15 bases. CDR1 and CDR2 from the germline V gene are MGHRA and YSYEKL. CDR3 bases: TGCGCCAGCAGCCAAGATGAGGTAAATCGGATTGAAAAACTGTTTTTT. Translation: CASSQDEVNRIEKLFF.

The chain carries TRBV28 and TRBJ1-4; tentative D call: TRBD1 (6 bases). The V gene's germline CDR1 is MDHEN and CDR2 SYDVKM. This CDR3 contains 16 residues. Trimming took off 2 bases at V and 4 bases at J, with 14 bases between the two ends. This CDR3 reads CASSLPWGHFNEKLFF. The CDR3 coding sequence is TGTGCCAGCAGTTTACCTTGGGGACACTTTAATGAAAAACTGTTTTTT.

CDR3 in amino acids: CASSGTSGISYNEQFF. The DNA of the CDR3 is TGTGCCAGCAGTGGTACTAGCGGCATCTCCTACAATGAGCAGTTCTTC. J is TRBJ2-1 and V is TRBV6-1; 8 bases align to TRBD2. This CDR3 contains 16 residues. V was clipped by 4 bases and J by 0 bases; unmatched bases: 5. The germline gives CDR1 MNHNS, CDR2 SASEGT.

The V gene is TRBV4-2, the J gene TRBJ2-3, with D perhaps TRBD2 (5 bases). V lost 5 bases and J lost 2, with 20 bases in between. The CDR3 length is 17 residues. Germline V gene data show CDR1 as LGHNA and CDR2 as YNFKEQ. The CDR3 is CASSERRLNGTTDTQYF. As DNA, the CDR3 is TGTGCCAGCAGCGAGCGGCGACTAAACGGAACCACAGATACGCAGTATTTT.

The chain employs TRBV5-5 and TRBJ1-1; maybe TRBD1 (5 bases). CDR1 is SGHKS and CDR2 is YYEKEE in the germline V gene (reference sequence). Trimming stripped 4 bases from V and 0 bases from J, with 10 bases between. The CDR3 is made up of 14 amino acids. The CDR3 region is CASSVTAMNTEAFF. The CDR3 DNA sequence: TGTGCCAGCAGCGTGACAGCGATGAACACTGAAGCTTTCTTT.